The present T cell receptor (beta chain) was sequenced within a study of cytomegalovirus exposure and HLA in healthy donors. PCR used 60 Vbeta primers and 13 Jbeta primers. Sequencing was performed with immunoSEQ multiplex PCR; in TCRdb, only in-frame clones are kept and a portion is missing. There are under 300,000 clones in the sample; roughly four fifths occur only once, and approximately 2% lies in the top ten. The germline V gene encodes CDR1 MDHEN and CDR2 SYDVKM. CDR3 length: 16 residues. Trimming removed 2 bases at V and 3 bases at J, with 16 bases between. For this clone: Its cognate antigen is unknown.

Study-wide results and limits: Rare TCR sequences dominated, though some public TCRs recurred in many donors. Presence/absence analyses took donor sequencing depth as roughly uniform. Overall, approximately 150 TCR beta chains were annotated as cytomegalovirus-associated. There were reportedly fewer N-insertions in an Asian-associated ancestry cluster than the roughly 670-donor mean, in a later analysis.

Sequenced input: PBMCs. This chain connects TRBV28 to TRBJ1-1; possibly TRBD1 for D (5 bases). This TCR was sampled from a woman between 40 and 50 years old in good health and CMV-seropositive. CDR3 coding DNA: TGTGCCAGCAGTTTAGTTTTTGGGGCCCCTTACACTGAAGCTTTCTTT. It encodes CASSLVFGAPYTEAFF.